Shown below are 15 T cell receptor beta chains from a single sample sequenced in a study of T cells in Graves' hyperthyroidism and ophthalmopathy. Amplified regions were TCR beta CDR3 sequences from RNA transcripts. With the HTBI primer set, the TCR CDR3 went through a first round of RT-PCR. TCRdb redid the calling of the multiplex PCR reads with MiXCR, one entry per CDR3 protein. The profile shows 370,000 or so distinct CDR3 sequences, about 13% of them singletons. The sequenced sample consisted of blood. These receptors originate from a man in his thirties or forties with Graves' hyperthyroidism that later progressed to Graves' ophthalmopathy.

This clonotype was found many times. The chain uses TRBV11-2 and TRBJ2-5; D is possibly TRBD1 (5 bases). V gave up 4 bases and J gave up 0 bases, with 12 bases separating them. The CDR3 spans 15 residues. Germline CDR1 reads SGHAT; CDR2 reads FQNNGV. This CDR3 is CASSSKGLDQETQYF. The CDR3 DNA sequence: TGTGCCAGCAGCTCGAAGGGGCTGGACCAAGAGACCCAGTACTTC.

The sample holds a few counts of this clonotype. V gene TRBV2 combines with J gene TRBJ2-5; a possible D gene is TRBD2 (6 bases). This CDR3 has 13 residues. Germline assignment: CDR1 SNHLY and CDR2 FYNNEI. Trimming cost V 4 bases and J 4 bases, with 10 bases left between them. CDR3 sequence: CASSGPGLETQYF. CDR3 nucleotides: TGTGCCAGCAGTGGTCCGGGACTAGAGACCCAGTACTTC.

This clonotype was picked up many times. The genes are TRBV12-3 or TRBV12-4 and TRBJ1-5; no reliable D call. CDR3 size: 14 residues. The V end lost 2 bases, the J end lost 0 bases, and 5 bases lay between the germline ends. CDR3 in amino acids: CASSLYSSNQPQHF. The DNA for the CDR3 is TGTGCCAGCAGTTTATACTCTAGCAATCAGCCCCAGCATTTT.

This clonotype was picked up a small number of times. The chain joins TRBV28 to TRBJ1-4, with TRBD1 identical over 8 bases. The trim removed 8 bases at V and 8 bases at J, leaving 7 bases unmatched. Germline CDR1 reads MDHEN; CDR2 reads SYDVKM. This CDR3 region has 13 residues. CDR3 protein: CASRDRGEEKLFF. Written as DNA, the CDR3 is TGTGCCAGCCGTGACAGGGGTGAAGAAAAACTGTTTTTT. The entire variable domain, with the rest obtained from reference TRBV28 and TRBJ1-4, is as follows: DVKVTQSSRYLVKRTGEKVFLECVQDMDHENMFWYRQDPGLGLRLIYFSYDVKMKEKGDIPEGYSVSREKKERFSLILESASTNQTSMYLCASRDRGEEKLFFGSGTQLSVL.

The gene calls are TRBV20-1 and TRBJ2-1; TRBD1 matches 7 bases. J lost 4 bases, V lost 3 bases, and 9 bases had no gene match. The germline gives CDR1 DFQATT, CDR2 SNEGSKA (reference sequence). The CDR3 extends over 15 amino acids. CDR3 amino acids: CSASTTGQTYNEQFF. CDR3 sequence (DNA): TGCAGTGCTAGTACTACGGGACAGACTTACAATGAGCAGTTCTTC.

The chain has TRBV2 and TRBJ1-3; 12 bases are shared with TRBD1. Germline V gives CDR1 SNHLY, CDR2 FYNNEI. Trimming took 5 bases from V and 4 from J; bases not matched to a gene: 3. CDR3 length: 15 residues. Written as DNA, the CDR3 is TGTGCCAGCAGTAAGGGACAGGGGGCGGGAAACACCATATATTTT. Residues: CASSKGQGAGNTIYF.

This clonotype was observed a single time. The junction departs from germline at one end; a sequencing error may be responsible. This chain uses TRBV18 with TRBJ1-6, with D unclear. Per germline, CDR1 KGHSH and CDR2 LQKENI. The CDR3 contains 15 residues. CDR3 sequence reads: CAISKEAGGNSPLHF. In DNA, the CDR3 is TGTGCCATCTCAAAAGAGGCGGGCGGTAATTCACCCCTCCACTTT.

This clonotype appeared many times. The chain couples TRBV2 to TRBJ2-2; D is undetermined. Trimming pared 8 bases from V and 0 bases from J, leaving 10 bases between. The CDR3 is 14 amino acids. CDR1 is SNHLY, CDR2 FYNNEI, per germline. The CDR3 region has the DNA TGTGCCAGCGTGGATGCGACGAACACCGGGGAGCTGTTTTTT. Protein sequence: CASVDATNTGELFF.

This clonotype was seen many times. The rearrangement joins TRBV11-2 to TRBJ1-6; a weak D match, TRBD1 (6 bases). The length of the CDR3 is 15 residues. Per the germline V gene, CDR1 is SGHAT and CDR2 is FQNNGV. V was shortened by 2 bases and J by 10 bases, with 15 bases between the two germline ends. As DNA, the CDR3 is TGTGCCAGCAGCTTAAGGGCGGGGGGCTGGTCACCCCTCCACTTT. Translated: CASSLRAGGWSPLHF.

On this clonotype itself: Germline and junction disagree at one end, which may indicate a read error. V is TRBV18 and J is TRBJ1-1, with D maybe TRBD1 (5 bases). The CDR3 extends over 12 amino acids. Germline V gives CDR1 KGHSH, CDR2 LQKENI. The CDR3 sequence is CASSPQGTEASF. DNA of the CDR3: TGTGCCAGCTCACCACAAGGGACTGAAGCTTCCTTT.

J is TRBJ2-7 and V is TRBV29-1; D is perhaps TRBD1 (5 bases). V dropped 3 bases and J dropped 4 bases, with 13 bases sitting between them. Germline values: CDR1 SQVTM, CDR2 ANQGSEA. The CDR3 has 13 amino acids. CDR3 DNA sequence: TGCAGCGTTGACTCCAGGGCGGATTACGAGCAGTACTTC. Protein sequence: CSVDSRADYEQYF.

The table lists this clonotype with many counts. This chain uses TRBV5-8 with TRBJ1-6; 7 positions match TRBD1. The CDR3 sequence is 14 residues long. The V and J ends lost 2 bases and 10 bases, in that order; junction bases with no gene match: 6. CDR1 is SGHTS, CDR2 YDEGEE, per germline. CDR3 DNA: TGTGCCAGCAGCTTAAACAGGGGTGAATCACCCCTCCACTTT. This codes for CASSLNRGESPLHF.

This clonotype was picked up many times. CDR3 protein: CASSLSRNYGYTF. The CDR3 DNA reads TGTGCCAGCAGCTTAAGCAGAAACTATGGCTACACCTTC. This rearrangement joins TRBV11-2 to TRBJ1-2; D gene uncertain. V dropped 2 bases and J dropped 2 bases, with 6 bases sitting between them. CDR1 is SGHAT, CDR2 FQNNGV, per germline. The CDR3 is made up of 13 amino acids.

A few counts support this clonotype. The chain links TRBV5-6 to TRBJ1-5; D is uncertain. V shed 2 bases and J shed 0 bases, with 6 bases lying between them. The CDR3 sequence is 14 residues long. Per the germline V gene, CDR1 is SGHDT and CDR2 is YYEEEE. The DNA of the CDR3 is TGTGCCAGCAGCTTTAGAATTAGCAATCAGCCCCAGCATTTT. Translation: CASSFRISNQPQHF. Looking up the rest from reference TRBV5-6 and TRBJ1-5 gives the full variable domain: DAGVTQSPTHLIKTRGQQVTLRCSPKSGHDTVSWYQQALGQGPQFIFQYYEEEERQRGNFPDRFSGHQFPNYSSELNVNALLLGDSALYLCASSFRISNQPQHFGDGTRLSIL.

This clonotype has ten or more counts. Here the CDR3 DNA reads TGTGCCAGCAGCTTCGACAGGGGTGGCACTGAAGCTTTCTTT. It translates to CASSFDRGGTEAFF. The V and J genes are TRBV7-9 and TRBJ1-1; 8 bases agree with TRBD1. V lost 3 bases, J lost 4 bases, and 4 bases stayed unmatched. Germline V CDR1 and CDR2: SEHNR, FQNEAQ (reference sequence). The CDR3 totals 14 residues.